This TCR beta chain was sequenced for a study of vaccination effects on CD4 cells after COVID-19. Antigen-specific CD4+ T cells were expanded (with viral peptide pools) by the ViraFEST assay ahead of sequencing. An approximately nine-day culture period preceded the isolation of CD4+ T cells. Convalescent patients had PCR-confirmed SARS-CoV-2 infection between March and December 2020. All participants had two doses of either the BNT162b2 or mRNA-1273 vaccine. Germline lookup yields CDR1 LGHDT and CDR2 YNNKEL (reference sequence). Trimming pared 0 bases from V and 4 bases from J, leaving 18 bases between. The CDR3 length is 17 residues. Data came from immunoSEQ multiplex PCR; TCRdb stores just in-frame clones and leaves some out. The sample contains 13,000 to 15,000 clones, over 70% of which appear only once. Comment on this clone: Its antigen remains unidentified.

This receptor was taken from a human donor who had a prior SARS-CoV-2 infection. The chain couples TRBV3-1 (or the pseudogene TRBV3-2) to TRBJ1-1; maybe TRBD1 (6 bases). Sequenced here: CD4+ T cells from PBMCs cultured with SARS-CoV-2 spike peptides, sampled after COVID-19 vaccination. CDR3 sequence reads: CASSQDSQGGPFTEAFF. Written as DNA, the CDR3 is TGTGCCAGCAGCCAAGACTCACAGGGAGGGCCTTTCACTGAAGCTTTCTTT.